These T cell receptor beta chains were read from a single sample in a study of post-analysis software for immune sequencing data. TCRdb called the PCR reads again in MiXCR, with one record for every CDR3 protein. Here the sample spans more than 450,000 distinct CDR3 sequences, around 44% being singletons. Sequencing used blood. All receptors come from a girl aged 10 to 17 with multiple sclerosis. CDR3s include the opening cysteine and the closing phenylalanine or tryptophan. A D gene is named only where the DNA matches it firmly. Not every row has a clone size; where given, it reads once, few, many or a size class.

d_gene,j_gene,abundance,v_gene,CDR3aa,CDR3nt
TRBD2,TRBJ2-5,-,TRBV29-1,CSVEEVEREVFSQYF,TGCAGCGTTGAAGAGGTCGAGCGGGAGGTCTTTTCGCAGTACTTC
-,TRBJ1-1,-,TRBV11-2,CASSWGTGMNTEAFF,TGTGCCAGCAGCTGGGGGACGGGAATGAACACTGAAGCTTTCTTT
-,TRBJ2-5,-,TRBV5-6,CASSVGHPYQETQYF,TGTGCCAGCAGCGTGGGACACCCGTACCAAGAGACCCAGTACTTC
TRBD1,TRBJ2-5,-,TRBV27,CATRGQPETQYF,TGTGCCACCAGGGGGCAGCCAGAGACCCAGTACTTC
-,TRBJ1-2,-,TRBV6-1,CASSETGQYYGYTF,TGTGCCAGCAGTGAAACGGGGCAGTACTATGGCTACACCTTC
TRBD2,TRBJ2-1,-,TRBV12-3/TRBV12-4,CASSTTSGSYNEQFF,TGTGCCAGCAGTACTACTAGCGGGTCCTACAATGAGCAGTTCTTC
TRBD1,TRBJ1-2,-,TRBV4-1,CASSQVGRDRLVFNYGYTF,TGCGCCAGCAGCCAAGTCGGCCGGGACAGGCTTGTCTTTAACTATGGCTACACCTTC
-,TRBJ2-3,-,TRBV29-1,CSGDGTPLSTDTQYF,TGCAGCGGCGACGGGACCCCCCTTAGCACAGATACGCAGTATTTT
TRBD1,TRBJ1-1,-,TRBV7-9,CASSFSQGGPEAFF,TGTGCCAGCAGCTTCTCTCAGGGGGGCCCTGAAGCTTTCTTT
TRBD2,TRBJ2-1,many,TRBV29-1,CSVIAGGVQGEQFF,TGCAGCGTCATAGCGGGAGGGGTACAGGGTGAGCAGTTCTTC
TRBD2,TRBJ2-3,few,TRBV3-1,CASSQEPDSAGGPRNTQYF,TGTGCCAGCAGCCAAGAGCCGGACTCAGCGGGGGGGCCCAGAAATACGCAGTATTTT
-,TRBJ1-1,-,TRBV6-6,CASSPNRLRQGGTEAFF,TGTGCCAGCAGCCCCAACCGGCTGAGGCAGGGTGGGACTGAAGCTTTCTTT
-,TRBJ1-1,-,TRBV4-1,CASSVQGKETEAFF,TGCGCCAGCAGCGTACAGGGCAAGGAAACTGAAGCTTTCTTT
-,TRBJ1-5,-,TRBV12-3/TRBV12-4,CASSSSGENQPQHF,TGTGCCAGCAGTTCGTCTGGGGAGAATCAGCCCCAGCATTTT
TRBD2,TRBJ2-7,-,TRBV10-3,CAISDPSGRAYEQYF,TGTGCCATCAGTGATCCTAGCGGGCGTGCCTACGAGCAGTACTTC
-,TRBJ2-7,-,TRBV11-2,CASSLGFHEQYF,TGTGCCAGCAGCTTGGGTTTCCACGAGCAGTACTTC
-,TRBJ2-1,few,TRBV20-1,CSAGGEDYNEQFF,TGCAGTGCCGGCGGGGAAGACTACAATGAGCAGTTCTTC
TRBD2,TRBJ2-3,few,TRBV7-2,CASTPAGGPTDTQYF,TGTGCCAGTACACCAGCGGGAGGGCCGACAGATACGCAGTATTTT
-,TRBJ1-2,-,TRBV16,CASSQSHGADYGYTF,TGTGCCAGCAGCCAATCTCATGGGGCAGACTATGGCTACACCTTC
-,TRBJ1-6,few,TRBV7-6,CASSLGSGGDNSPLHF,TGTGCCAGCAGCTTAGGCTCAGGAGGAGATAATTCACCCCTCCACTTT
-,TRBJ2-3,-,TRBV6-6,CAGSYGQLRDTQYF,TGTGCCGGCAGTTACGGACAGCTAAGGGATACGCAGTATTTT
TRBD1,TRBJ1-1,-,TRBV5-1,CASSGDRDRNTEAFF,TGCGCCAGCAGCGGGGACAGAGACCGGAACACTGAAGCTTTCTTT
TRBD2,TRBJ2-1,few,TRBV6-5,CASIRRLAGVYEQFF,TGTGCCAGTATCCGAAGACTAGCGGGGGTTTATGAGCAGTTCTTC
TRBD2,TRBJ2-5,few,TRBV5-5,CASSPAGSGGVQETQYF,TGTGCCAGCAGCCCTGCTGGGAGCGGGGGGGTCCAAGAGACCCAGTACTTC
TRBD2,TRBJ2-1,few,TRBV12-3/TRBV12-4,CASSGLAGDEQFF,TGTGCCAGCAGTGGACTAGCAGGCGATGAGCAGTTCTTC
-,TRBJ2-5,few,TRBV4-1,CASSPNGQAAEETQYF,TGCGCCAGCAGCCCCAATGGGCAGGCCGCTGAAGAGACCCAGTACTTC
-,TRBJ1-1,-,TRBV25-1,CASSEYHTEAFF,TGTGCCAGCAGTGAATACCACACTGAAGCTTTCTTT
-,TRBJ2-3,-,TRBV10-3,CATKGGVITDTQYF,TGTGCCACCAAAGGAGGGGTCATAACAGATACGCAGTATTTT
-,TRBJ2-1,-,TRBV7-2,CASSFPPQETQFF,TGTGCCAGCAGCTTTCCCCCGCAAGAGACCCAGTTCTTC
-,TRBJ2-7,-,TRBV20-1,CSARTGAYEQYF,TGCAGTGCTAGGACAGGCGCCTACGAGCAGTACTTC
-,TRBJ1-5,-,TRBV7-8,CASSLDEGSNQPQHF,TGTGCCAGCAGCTTAGACGAGGGGAGTAATCAGCCCCAGCATTTT
-,TRBJ2-6,-,TRBV10-3,CAISDGRNSGANVLTF,TGTGCCATCAGTGACGGCAGAAACTCTGGGGCCAACGTCCTGACTTTC
-,TRBJ2-7,many,TRBV20-1,CSASPQLGSTYEQYF,TGCAGTGCTAGTCCCCAGTTGGGCAGCACCTACGAGCAGTACTTC
-,TRBJ1-1,-,TRBV24-1,CATSSGMAEAFF,TGTGCCACCAGTTCAGGGATGGCTGAAGCTTTCTTT
-,TRBJ1-1,-,TRBV20-1,CSASRPTNTEAFF,TGCAGTGCTAGTAGACCGACGAACACTGAAGCTTTCTTT
-,TRBJ2-1,-,TRBV10-3,CAISVQKSGVGNEQFF,TGTGCCATCAGTGTACAGAAGTCAGGAGTAGGGAATGAGCAGTTCTTC
TRBD2,TRBJ2-1,-,TRBV5-1,CASSLGVAGNMYNEQFF,TGCGCCAGCAGCCTAGGAGTAGCGGGTAATATGTACAATGAGCAGTTCTTC
-,TRBJ1-2,-,TRBV4-1,CASSQEGTPYGYTF,TGCGCCAGCAGCCAAGAAGGGACACCCTATGGCTACACCTTC
-,TRBJ1-5,-,TRBV12-3/TRBV12-4,CASSDPGGPYSNQPQHF,TGTGCCAGCAGTGACCCTGGCGGCCCGTATAGCAATCAGCCCCAGCATTTT
-,TRBJ2-5,few,TRBV6-5,CASSYSSTGGAGETQYF,TGTGCCAGCAGTTACTCGAGTACTGGGGGGGCGGGGGAGACCCAGTACTTC
-,TRBJ1-2,-,TRBV5-1,CASSATADGYTF,TGCGCCAGCAGCGCGACAGCGGATGGCTACACCTTC
TRBD1,TRBJ2-7,-,TRBV27,CASRSPGTGGPYEQYF,TGTGCCAGCAGATCTCCAGGAACAGGGGGTCCCTACGAGCAGTACTTC
TRBD1,TRBJ1-1,-,TRBV12-3/TRBV12-4,CASSAGQYLEAFF,TGTGCCAGCAGTGCGGGACAGTACCTTGAAGCTTTCTTT
-,TRBJ2-1,few,TRBV9,CASSGMTGGEQFF,TGTGCCAGCAGCGGCATGACTGGCGGTGAGCAGTTCTTC
TRBD2,TRBJ2-7,-,TRBV7-9,CASSLSPLAPFMSEQYF,TGTGCCAGCAGCTTATCCCCACTAGCGCCGTTCATGTCCGAGCAGTACTTC
TRBD2,TRBJ2-7,-,TRBV12-3/TRBV12-4,CASSGRRENSYEQYF,TGTGCCAGCTCAGGGAGGCGGGAGAACTCCTACGAGCAGTACTTC
-,TRBJ2-1,few,TRBV29-1,CSVEDPGGGLYNEQFF,TGCAGCGTTGAGGACCCCGGCGGAGGACTCTACAATGAGCAGTTCTTC
-,TRBJ2-1,-,TRBV7-9,CASSPIGTQAYNEQFF,TGTGCCAGCAGCCCGATCGGGACCCAGGCTTACAATGAGCAGTTCTTC
-,TRBJ2-1,-,TRBV10-3,CAISGTESSFRGNEQFF,TGTGCCATCAGTGGGACCGAGTCAAGTTTCCGGGGGAATGAGCAGTTCTTC
-,TRBJ2-5,few,TRBV12-3/TRBV12-4,CASSLGKQTQYF,TGTGCCAGCAGTTTAGGGAAACAGACCCAGTACTTC
-,TRBJ2-7,-,TRBV20-1,CSARDPGPAKRHEQYF,TGCAGTGCTAGAGACCCGGGACCCGCTAAGCGCCACGAGCAGTACTTC
TRBD2,TRBJ2-4,-,TRBV7-2,CASSLAGSGGATKNIQYF,TGTGCCAGCAGCTTAGCTGGTAGCGGGGGGGCGACCAAAAACATTCAGTACTTC
-,TRBJ1-1,few,TRBV12-3/TRBV12-4,CASSLQRLNTEAFF,TGTGCCAGCAGTTTACAACGGCTGAACACTGAAGCTTTCTTT
-,TRBJ2-5,-,TRBV4-1,CASSRRDWETQYF,TGCGCCAGCAGCCGGAGAGACTGGGAGACCCAGTACTTC